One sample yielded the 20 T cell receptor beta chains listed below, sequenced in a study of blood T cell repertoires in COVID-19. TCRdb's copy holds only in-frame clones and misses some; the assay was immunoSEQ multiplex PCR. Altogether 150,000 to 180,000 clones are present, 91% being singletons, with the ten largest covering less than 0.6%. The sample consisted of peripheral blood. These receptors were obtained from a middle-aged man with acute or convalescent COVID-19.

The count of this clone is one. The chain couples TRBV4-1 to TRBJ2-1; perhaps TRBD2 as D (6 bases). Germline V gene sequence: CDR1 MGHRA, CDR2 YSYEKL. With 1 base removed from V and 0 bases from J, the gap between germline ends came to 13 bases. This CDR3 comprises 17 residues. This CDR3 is CASSQGGLAISYNEQFF. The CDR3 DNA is TGCGCCAGCAGCCAAGGGGGCCTAGCGATCTCCTACAATGAGCAGTTCTTC.

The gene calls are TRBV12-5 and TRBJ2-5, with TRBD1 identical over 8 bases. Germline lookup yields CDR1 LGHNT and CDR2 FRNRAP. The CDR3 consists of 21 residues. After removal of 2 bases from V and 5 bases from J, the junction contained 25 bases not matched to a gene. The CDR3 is CASGLFRTGSGITARGETQYF. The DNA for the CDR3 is TGTGCTAGTGGTTTGTTCCGGACAGGGTCGGGTATCACGGCACGGGGGGAGACCCAGTACTTC.

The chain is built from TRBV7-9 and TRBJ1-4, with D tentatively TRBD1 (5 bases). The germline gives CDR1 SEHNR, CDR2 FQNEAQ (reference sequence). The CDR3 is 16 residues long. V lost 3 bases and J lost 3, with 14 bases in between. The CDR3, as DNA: TGTGCCAGCAGCTTGGAATTAGGGGCCCCTAATGAAAAACTGTTTTTT. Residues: CASSLELGAPNEKLFF.

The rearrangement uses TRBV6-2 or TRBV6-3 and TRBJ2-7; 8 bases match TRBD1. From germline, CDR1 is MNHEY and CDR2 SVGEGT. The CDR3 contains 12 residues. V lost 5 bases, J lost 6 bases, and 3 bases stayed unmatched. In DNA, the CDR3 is TGTGCCAGCAGTCTAACAGGGGGCGAGCAGTACGTC. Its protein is CASSLTGGEQYV.

The CDR3 DNA follows: TGTGCCAGCAGCTTAGACGCTAGCGGGAGAACCGAGCAGTACTTC. It translates to CASSLDASGRTEQYF. The rearrangement links TRBV7-2 to TRBJ2-7; 10 nucleotides line up with TRBD2. The germline V gene has CDR1 SGHTA and CDR2 FQGNSA. The CDR3 runs to 15 residues. J was trimmed by 6 bases and V by 1 base; bases with no gene match: 6.

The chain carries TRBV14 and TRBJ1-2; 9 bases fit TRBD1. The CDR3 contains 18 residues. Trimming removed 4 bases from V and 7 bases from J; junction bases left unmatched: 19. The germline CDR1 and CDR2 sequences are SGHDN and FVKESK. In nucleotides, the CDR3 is TGTGCCAGCAGCCGCAAATTACCGGGACAGGGTTTGTTTCGTGGCTACACCTTC. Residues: CASSRKLPGQGLFRGYTF. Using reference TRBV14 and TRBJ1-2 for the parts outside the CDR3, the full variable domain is EAGVTQFPSHSVIEKGQTVTLRCDPISGHDNLYWYRRVMGKEIKFLLHFVKESKQDESGMPNNRFLAERTGGTYSTLKVQPAELEDSGVYFCASSRKLPGQGLFRGYTFGSGTRLTVV.

The CDR3 DNA follows: TGTGCCAGCAGCTTAGCTCTGACAGGGCCCCCTAACTATGGCTACACCTTC. It codes for CASSLALTGPPNYGYTF. The rearrangement uses TRBV7-9 and TRBJ1-2; 7 bases line up with TRBD1. This CDR3 has 17 residues. CDR1 is SEHNR, CDR2 FQNEAQ, per germline (reference sequence). The J segment lost 0 bases and the V segment lost 0 bases, leaving 7 bases of the junction unmatched.

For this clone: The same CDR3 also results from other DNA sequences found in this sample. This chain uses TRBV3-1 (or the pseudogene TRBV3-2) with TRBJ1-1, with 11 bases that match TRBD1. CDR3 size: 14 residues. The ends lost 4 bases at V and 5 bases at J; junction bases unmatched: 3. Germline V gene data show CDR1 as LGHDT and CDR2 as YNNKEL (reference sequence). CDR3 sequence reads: CASSRGQGGTEAFF. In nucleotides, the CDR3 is TGTGCCAGCAGCCGGGGACAGGGGGGGACTGAAGCTTTCTTT.

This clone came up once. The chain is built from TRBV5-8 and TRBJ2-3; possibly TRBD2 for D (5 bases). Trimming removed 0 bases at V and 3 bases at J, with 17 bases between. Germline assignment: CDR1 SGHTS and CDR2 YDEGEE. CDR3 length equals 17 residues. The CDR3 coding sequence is TGTGCCAGCAGCTTGGGGTTGACACTGGAGGTAACAGATACGCAGTATTTT. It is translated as CASSLGLTLEVTDTQYF.

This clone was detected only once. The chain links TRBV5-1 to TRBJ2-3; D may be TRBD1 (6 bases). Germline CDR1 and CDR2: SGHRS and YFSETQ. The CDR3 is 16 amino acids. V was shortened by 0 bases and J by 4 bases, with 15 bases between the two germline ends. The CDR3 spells CASSLAGRGEADTQYF. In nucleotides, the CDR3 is TGCGCCAGCAGCTTGGCAGGCAGGGGAGAAGCAGATACGCAGTATTTT.

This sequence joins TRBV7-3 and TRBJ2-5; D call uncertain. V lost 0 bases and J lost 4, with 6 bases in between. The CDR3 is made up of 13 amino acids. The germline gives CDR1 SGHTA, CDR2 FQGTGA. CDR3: CASSLTFRETQYF. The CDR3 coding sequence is TGTGCCAGCAGCTTAACGTTTCGAGAGACCCAGTACTTC.

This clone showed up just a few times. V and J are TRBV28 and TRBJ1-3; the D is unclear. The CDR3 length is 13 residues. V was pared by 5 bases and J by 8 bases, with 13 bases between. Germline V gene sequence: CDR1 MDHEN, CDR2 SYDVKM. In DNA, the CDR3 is TGTGCCAGCAGTACGGTCCAAGACTACACCATATATTTT. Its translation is CASSTVQDYTIYF.

CDR3 nucleotides: TGTGCCAGCAGTTTAGGGGGACAGGGGAATGAAAAACTGTTTTTT. Translated, it gives CASSLGGQGNEKLFF. V is TRBV28 and J is TRBJ1-4, with TRBD1 identical over 10 bases. This CDR3 spans 15 amino acids. Germline CDR1 is MDHEN and CDR2 is SYDVKM. The junction had 2 bases not matched to a gene; V was cut back by 2 bases and J by 5 bases.

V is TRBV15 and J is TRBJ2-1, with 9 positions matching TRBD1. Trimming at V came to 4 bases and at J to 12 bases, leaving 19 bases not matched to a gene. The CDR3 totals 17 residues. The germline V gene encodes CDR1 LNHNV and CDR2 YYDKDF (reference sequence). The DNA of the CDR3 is TGTGCCACCAGCACCCGCCGACAGGGGGGGGAACGGGTCGGGCAGTTCTTC. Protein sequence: CATSTRRQGGERVGQFF.

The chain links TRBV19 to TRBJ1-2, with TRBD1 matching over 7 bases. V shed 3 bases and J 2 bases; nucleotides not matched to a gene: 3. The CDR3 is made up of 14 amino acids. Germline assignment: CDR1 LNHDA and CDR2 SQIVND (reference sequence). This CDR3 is CASSIAGGNYGYTF. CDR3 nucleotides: TGTGCCAGTAGTATCGCAGGGGGGAACTATGGCTACACCTTC.

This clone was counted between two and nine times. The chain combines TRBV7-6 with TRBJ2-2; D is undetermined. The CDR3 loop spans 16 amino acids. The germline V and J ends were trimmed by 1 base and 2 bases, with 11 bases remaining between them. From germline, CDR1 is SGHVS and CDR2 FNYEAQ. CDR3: CASSLVVGPNTGELFF. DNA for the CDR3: TGTGCCAGCAGCTTAGTGGTGGGCCCCAACACCGGGGAGCTGTTTTTT.

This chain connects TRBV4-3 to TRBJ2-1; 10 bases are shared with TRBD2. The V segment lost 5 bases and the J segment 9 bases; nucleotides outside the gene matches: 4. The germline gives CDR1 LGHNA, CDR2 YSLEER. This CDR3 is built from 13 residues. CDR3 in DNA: TGCGCCAGCAGCAATCTAGCGGGGGTTGAGCAGTTCTTC. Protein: CASSNLAGVEQFF.

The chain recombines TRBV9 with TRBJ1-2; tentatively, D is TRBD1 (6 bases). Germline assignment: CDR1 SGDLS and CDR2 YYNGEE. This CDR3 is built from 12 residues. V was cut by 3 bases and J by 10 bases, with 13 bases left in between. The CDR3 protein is CASSALQGHYTF. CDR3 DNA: TGTGCCAGCAGCGCCTTACAGGGCCACTACACCTTC. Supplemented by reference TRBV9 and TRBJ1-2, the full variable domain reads DSGVTQTPKHLITATGQRVTLRCSPRSGDLSVYWYQQSLDQGLQFLIQYYNGEERAKGNILERFSAQQFPDLHSELNLSSLELGDSALYFCASSALQGHYTFGSGTRLTVV.

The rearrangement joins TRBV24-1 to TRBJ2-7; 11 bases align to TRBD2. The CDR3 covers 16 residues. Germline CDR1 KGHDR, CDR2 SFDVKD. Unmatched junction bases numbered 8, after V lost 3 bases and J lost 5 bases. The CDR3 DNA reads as TGTGCCACCAGTGATCCGACTAGCGGGGCCCTGCACGAGCAGTACTTC. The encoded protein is CATSDPTSGALHEQYF.

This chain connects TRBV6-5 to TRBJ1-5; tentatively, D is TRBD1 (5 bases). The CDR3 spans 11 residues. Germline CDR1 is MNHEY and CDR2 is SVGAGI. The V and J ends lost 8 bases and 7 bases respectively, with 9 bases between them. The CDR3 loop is CASQDRQPQHF. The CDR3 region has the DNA TGTGCCAGCCAAGACAGACAGCCCCAGCATTTT.